A single sample gave rise to the 28 T cell receptor beta chains below, sequenced in a study of CD8 T cells in ankylosing spondylitis. Via MiXCR, TCRdb re-called the 5' RACE reads, giving one row per CDR3 protein. The table records about 240,000 distinct CDR3 sequences, around 10% of them present only once. Sequences were obtained from blood, either unsorted or a sorted T cell fraction (not recorded which). The receptors derive from a male donor with ankylosing spondylitis or in good health (not recorded which).

The sample holds many counts of this clonotype. This chain links TRBV9 with TRBJ2-2; no clear D. Germline CDR1 reads SGDLS; CDR2 reads YYNGEE. The CDR3 covers 16 residues. Trimming pared 0 bases from V and 2 bases from J, leaving 11 bases between. CDR3 loop: CASSVEERENTGELFF. Here the CDR3 DNA reads TGTGCCAGCAGCGTAGAAGAGCGAGAAAACACCGGGGAGCTGTTTTTT.

This clonotype was detected ten times or more. The CDR3 DNA reads TGTGCCAGCAGCCAAGATTTAAGTGGCTACACCTTC. Its protein product is CASSQDLSGYTF. The rearrangement links TRBV3-1 to TRBJ1-2; D unresolved. This CDR3 spans 12 amino acids. Germline values: CDR1 LGHDT, CDR2 YNNKEL (reference sequence). V shed 0 bases and J shed 7 bases, with 6 bases lying between them.

This clonotype was counted only a few times. This chain uses TRBV7-8 with TRBJ2-2, with 9 nucleotides matching TRBD1. V lost 5 bases to trimming and J lost 7 bases; unmatched junction nucleotides: 8. The germline gives CDR1 SGHVS, CDR2 FQNEAQ. The CDR3 loop spans 15 amino acids. CDR3 loop: CASSAHRGQGGELFF. DNA for the CDR3: TGTGCCAGCAGCGCCCACAGGGGGCAAGGCGGGGAGCTGTTTTTT.

CDR3 coding DNA: TGTGCCAGCAGCGCCCGACAGAGAGAGACCCAGTACTTC. Amino acid sequence: CASSARQRETQYF. The chain is built from TRBV28 and TRBJ2-5, with a weak D call TRBD1 (5 bases). CDR3 length: 13 amino acids. Trimming cost V 6 bases and J 4 bases, with 12 bases left between them. Germline V lookup: CDR1 MDHEN, CDR2 SYDVKM.

This clonotype was picked up many times. The rearrangement joins TRBV4-1 to TRBJ2-2, with 9 bases fitting TRBD1. The J segment lost 2 bases and the V segment lost 0 bases, leaving 7 bases of the junction unmatched. Germline CDR1 is MGHRA and CDR2 is YSYEKL. The CDR3 has 18 amino acids. The CDR3, as DNA: TGCGCCAGCAGCCAAGAATCGTGGACAGGGGTTAACACCGGGGAGCTGTTTTTT. It is translated as CASSQESWTGVNTGELFF.

V and J are TRBV18 and TRBJ2-1; 9 bases match TRBD2. Germline V gene sequence: CDR1 KGHSH, CDR2 LQKENI. V was clipped by 1 base and J by 9 bases; unmatched bases: 7. There are 15 residues in the CDR3. As DNA, the CDR3 is TGTGCCAGCTCACCACGACAAGCGGGGGGCTCTGAGCAGTTCTTC. Amino acid sequence: CASSPRQAGGSEQFF.

The chain has TRBV7-2 and TRBJ1-5; perhaps TRBD1 as D (5 bases). The germline V and J ends were trimmed by 0 bases and 7 bases, with 10 bases remaining between them. The CDR3 covers 14 residues. Germline lookup yields CDR1 SGHTA and CDR2 FQGNSA. Here the CDR3 reads CASSLARGSQPQHF. The CDR3 coding sequence is TGTGCCAGCAGCTTAGCGCGGGGGTCGCAGCCCCAGCATTTT.

Ten or more counts support this clonotype. This chain connects TRBV15 to TRBJ2-5; tentatively, D is TRBD1 (6 bases). In germline, CDR1 is LNHNV, CDR2 YYDKDF (reference sequence). Trimming took off 2 bases at V and 0 bases at J, with 7 bases between the two ends. This CDR3 comprises 14 residues. The DNA of the CDR3 is TGTGCCACCAGCAGAACAGGGAACCAAGAGACCCAGTACTTC. Amino acids: CATSRTGNQETQYF.

This clonotype was seen ten or more times. The V gene is TRBV5-5, the J gene TRBJ1-4, with TRBD1 as a possible D gene (5 bases). The germline V gene has CDR1 SGHKS and CDR2 YYEKEE (reference sequence). The CDR3 extends over 14 amino acids. Deletions cut 0 bases from V and 4 bases from J, with 7 bases between. The CDR3 here is CASSLVQDNEKLFF. CDR3 coding DNA: TGTGCCAGCAGCTTGGTACAGGATAATGAAAAACTGTTTTTT.

This clonotype occurred many times. The V gene is TRBV5-1, the J gene TRBJ2-3, with 10 bases lining up with TRBD2. The V segment lost 3 bases and the J segment 4 bases; nucleotides outside the gene matches: 2. The CDR3 runs to 14 residues. Germline CDR1 is SGHRS and CDR2 is YFSETQ. Here the CDR3 DNA reads TGCGCCAGCAGCTCTGGACTAGCGGCAGATACGCAGTATTTT. Translating gives CASSSGLAADTQYF.

There are many counts of this clonotype. The chain combines TRBV5-1 with TRBJ2-1; unclear D gene. With 3 bases removed from V and 8 bases from J, the gap between germline ends came to 15 bases. The CDR3 sequence is 14 residues long. From germline, CDR1 is SGHRS and CDR2 YFSETQ. The CDR3 DNA follows: TGCGCCAGCAGCTCAGACGGACGGCCCGATGAGCAGTTCTTC. Its protein is CASSSDGRPDEQFF.

This clonotype was detected ten times or more. This chain connects TRBV12-3 or TRBV12-4 to TRBJ2-3; maybe TRBD2 (6 bases). There are 15 residues in the CDR3. The V end was cut by 6 bases, the J end by 1 base, with 14 bases between. The CDR3 loop is CASSHARGRTDTQYF. The CDR3 nucleotides read TGTGCCAGCAGCCATGCGCGGGGACGCACAGATACGCAGTATTTT.

This chain connects TRBV5-6 to TRBJ2-3; no clear D. The CDR3 is 15 residues long. V was cut by 3 bases and J by 1 base, with 12 bases left in between. Germline V CDR1 and CDR2: SGHDT, YYEEEE. The CDR3 loop reads CASSYPRARTDTQYF. In DNA, the CDR3 is TGTGCCAGCAGCTACCCCCGGGCACGCACAGATACGCAGTATTTT.

This clonotype was found many times. V and J are TRBV12-3 or TRBV12-4 and TRBJ2-3; D possibly corresponds to TRBD1 (5 bases). V lost 6 bases and J lost 0, with 7 bases in between. This CDR3 region has 13 residues. The CDR3 spells CASRDISTDTQYF. CDR3 DNA sequence: TGTGCCAGCAGGGACATTAGCACAGATACGCAGTATTTT.

This clonotype was seen ten or more times. The chain recombines TRBV5-1 with TRBJ2-2, with D unclear. Germline V CDR1 and CDR2: SGHRS, YFSETQ. The CDR3 runs 14 residues. V gave up 4 bases and J gave up 2 bases, with 9 bases separating them. Here the CDR3 reads CASSGLPNTGELFF. The CDR3 region has the DNA TGCGCCAGCAGCGGGTTGCCAAACACCGGGGAGCTGTTTTTT.

This chain joins TRBV2 and TRBJ1-1; D unclear. V gave up 6 bases and J gave up 1 base, with 12 bases separating them. The CDR3 length is 14 residues. Per the germline V gene, CDR1 is SNHLY and CDR2 is FYNNEI. The CDR3 nucleotides read TGTGCCAGCAGGGGTACTTCCCAGAACACTGAAGCTTTCTTT. Protein: CASRGTSQNTEAFF.

J is TRBJ1-1 and V is TRBV7-9; D is ambiguous. The length of the CDR3 is 15 residues. V dropped 5 bases and J dropped 4 bases, with 17 bases sitting between them. Germline V gene sequence: CDR1 SEHNR, CDR2 FQNEAQ (reference sequence). In DNA form, the CDR3 reads TGTGCCAGCAGCCCAGCAAAGGGTATGTTCACTGAAGCTTTCTTT. Amino acid sequence: CASSPAKGMFTEAFF.

This clonotype was recorded many times. This rearrangement joins TRBV29-1 to TRBJ2-3; D gene unclear. The V end was cut by 2 bases, the J end by 0 bases, with 12 bases between. The CDR3 spans 15 residues. CDR1 is SQVTM, CDR2 ANQGSEA, per germline. This chain's CDR3 is CSVEKVDLSTDTQYF. CDR3 nucleotide sequence: TGCAGCGTTGAAAAGGTCGACTTAAGCACAGATACGCAGTATTTT.

This clonotype showed up many times. V gene TRBV20-1 combines with J gene TRBJ2-7; TRBD2 matches at 9 bases. The V and J ends lost 3 bases and 4 bases, in that order; junction bases with no gene match: 4. The length of the CDR3 is 13 residues. CDR1 DFQATT and CDR2 SNEGSKA come from the germline V gene (reference sequence). The CDR3 protein is CSASTSGSYEQYF. CDR3 sequence (DNA): TGCAGTGCTAGTACTAGCGGGTCGTACGAGCAGTACTTC.

This clonotype appeared many times. The CDR3, as DNA: TGTGCCAGCAGCCTCCTTGGGACAGGTTATGGCTACACCTTC. This codes for CASSLLGTGYGYTF. The rearrangement uses TRBV6-1 and TRBJ1-2, with 8 nucleotides matching TRBD1. V lost 6 bases and J lost 5; bases outside the gene matches: 8. CDR3 length equals 14 residues. Germline CDR1 is MNHNS and CDR2 is SASEGT.

A few counts support this clonotype. The gene calls are TRBV5-1 and TRBJ2-7; D remains ambiguous. The germline CDR1 and CDR2 sequences are SGHRS and YFSETQ. V lost 1 base to trimming and J lost 0 bases, with 8 bases between them. This CDR3 contains 14 residues. CDR3 sequence: CASSLTLFSYEQYF. The CDR3 DNA is TGCGCCAGCAGCTTGACGCTCTTCTCCTACGAGCAGTACTTC.

V is TRBV9 and J is TRBJ2-1; the match to TRBD2 covers 12 bases. The V gene's germline CDR1 is SGDLS and CDR2 YYNGEE. V shed 4 bases, J shed 9 bases, and the junction held 20 bases outside the gene matches. The length of the CDR3 is 19 residues. CDR3 nucleotides: TGTGCCAGCAGCACCGAGAAAACCATGACTAGCGGGAGATGGGGTGAGCAGTTCTTC. Its translation is CASSTEKTMTSGRWGEQFF.

V gene TRBV6-1 combines with J gene TRBJ2-1; a weak D match, TRBD1 (7 bases). The CDR3 is made up of 16 amino acids. The germline gives CDR1 MNHNS, CDR2 SASEGT. The germline V and J ends were trimmed by 2 bases and 3 bases, with 14 bases remaining between them. The CDR3 loop reads CASSEPGDSLYNEQFF. The DNA of the CDR3 is TGTGCCAGCAGTGAACCGGGGGACAGTCTCTACAATGAGCAGTTCTTC.

The chain carries TRBV5-1 and TRBJ2-1, with 14 bases that match TRBD2. CDR3 size: 17 residues. From germline, CDR1 is SGHRS and CDR2 YFSETQ. The J segment lost 7 bases and the V segment lost 4 bases, leaving 10 bases of the junction unmatched. The CDR3 region is CASSQPGLAGALNEQFF. In nucleotides, the CDR3 is TGCGCCAGCAGCCAACCGGGACTAGCGGGGGCTCTTAATGAGCAGTTCTTC.

This clonotype has more than one count but fewer than ten. V is TRBV5-1 and J is TRBJ2-7; 7 bases align to TRBD2. Germline V CDR1 and CDR2: SGHRS, YFSETQ. The CDR3 sequence is 14 residues long. The junction had 4 bases not matched to a gene; V was cut back by 0 bases and J by 4 bases. The CDR3 nucleotides are TGCGCCAGCAGCTTGGCGGGAGGAGATTACGAGCAGTACTTC. Amino acid sequence: CASSLAGGDYEQYF.

The gene calls are TRBV14 and TRBJ2-1; D is ambiguous. The germline gives CDR1 SGHDN, CDR2 FVKESK. The CDR3 extends over 14 amino acids. Trimming cost V 1 base and J 8 bases, with 12 bases left between them. CDR3 DNA: TGTGCCAGCAGCCAAGTGACGCCCCGAGATGAGCAGTTCTTC. Residues: CASSQVTPRDEQFF.

This clonotype was counted many times. The V and J genes are TRBV6-1 and TRBJ1-1, with no clear D. Per germline, CDR1 MNHNS and CDR2 SASEGT. Trimming took off 8 bases at V and 5 bases at J, with 21 bases between the two ends. This CDR3 contains 15 residues. The CDR3 spells CASLSGGIDGTEAFF. The CDR3 DNA reads as TGTGCCAGCCTATCCGGCGGGATCGATGGGACTGAAGCTTTCTTT.

This clonotype was detected ten times or more. The chain carries TRBV12-3 or TRBV12-4 and TRBJ1-5; D possibly corresponds to TRBD1 (5 bases). CDR3 size: 14 residues. V lost 7 bases and J 1 base, leaving 11 bases between the germline ends. CDR3 coding DNA: TGTGCCAGCACCCAACGGGGCAGCAATCAGCCCCAGCATTTT. Translated, it gives CASTQRGSNQPQHF.